This entry concerns a single T cell receptor beta chain. The data stem from a study of T-cell reconstitution after alpha-beta-depleted transplantation in children. The CDR3 length is 16 residues. The ends were cut back, 6 bases at V and 3 bases at J, with 19 bases in the middle. Unique molecular identifiers featured in how the TCRbeta library was prepared. TCRdb reanalysed the PCR reads using MiXCR and keeps one entry per CDR3 protein. The sample records about 640,000 distinct CDR3 sequences, 15% to 20% being singletons. The source material was PBMCs from the stem cell graft donor, sampled from the stem cell graft. V gene TRBV12-3 or TRBV12-4 combines with J gene TRBJ2-3; TRBD2 might be the D (6 bases). The receptor was isolated from a human donor who donated a stem cell graft to a child with acute myeloid leukemia. The CDR3 sequence: CASRPQRGTPTDTQYF. CDR3 bases: TGTGCCAGCAGACCGCAACGGGGGACCCCAACAGATACGCAGTATTTT.